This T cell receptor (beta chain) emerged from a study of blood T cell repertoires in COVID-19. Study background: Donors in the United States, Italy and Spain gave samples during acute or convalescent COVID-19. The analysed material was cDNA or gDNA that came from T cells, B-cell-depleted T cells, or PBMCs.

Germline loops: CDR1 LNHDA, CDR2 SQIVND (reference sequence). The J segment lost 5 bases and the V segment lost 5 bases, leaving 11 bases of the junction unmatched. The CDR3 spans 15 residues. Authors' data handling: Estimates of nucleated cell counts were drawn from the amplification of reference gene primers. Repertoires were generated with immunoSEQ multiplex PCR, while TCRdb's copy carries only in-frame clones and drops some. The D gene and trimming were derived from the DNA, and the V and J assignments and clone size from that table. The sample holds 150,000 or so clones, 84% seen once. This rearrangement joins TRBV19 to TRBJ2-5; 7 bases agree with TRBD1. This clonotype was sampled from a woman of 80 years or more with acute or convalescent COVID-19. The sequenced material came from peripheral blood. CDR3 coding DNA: TGTGCCAGTAGTTCATGGGACAGCAGCCAGGAGACCCAGTACTTC. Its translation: CASSSWDSSQETQYF.